A selection of T cell receptor beta chains follows, all from one sample in a study of blood T cell repertoires in COVID-19. Sequencing used immunoSEQ multiplex PCR; TCRdb keeps in-frame clones, though not all of them. The data hold about 300,000 clones, with around nine tenths observed a single time. The sample consisted of PBMCs or T cells enriched from blood (not recorded which). Source of these receptors: a woman in her late teens or twenties who had recovered from COVID-19. Each CDR3 is given with its conserved first and last residue. A D gene is named only where the DNA matches it firmly. Expanded clones get a size class; other rows say once, few or many, or leave the size out.

CDR3nt: TGCGCCAGCAGCCTACTTGCTGGAAACACCATATATTTT
CDR3aa: CASSLLAGNTIYF
v_gene: TRBV4-3
j_gene: TRBJ1-3
abundance: -
d_gene: -

CDR3nt: TGCGCCAGCAGCTCCCGCGGGACCGAACAAGAGACCCAGTACTTC
CDR3aa: CASSSRGTEQETQYF
v_gene: TRBV5-1
j_gene: TRBJ2-5
abundance: -
d_gene: -

CDR3nt: TGCGCCAGCAATGACAGGGCCGGGGAGCTGTTTTTT
CDR3aa: CASNDRAGELFF
v_gene: TRBV10-1
j_gene: TRBJ2-2
abundance: once
d_gene: TRBD1

CDR3nt: TGTGCCAGCAGCCTATTAGCGCAGGAGGGTCTTGGTAGCACAGATACGCAGTATTTT
CDR3aa: CASSLLAQEGLGSTDTQYF
v_gene: TRBV7-8
j_gene: TRBJ2-3
abundance: -
d_gene: -

CDR3nt: TGCGCCAGCAGTACCGGCGGGACTAGCGGAACCTACGAGCAGTACTTC
CDR3aa: CASSTGGTSGTYEQYF
v_gene: TRBV10-1
j_gene: TRBJ2-7
abundance: -
d_gene: TRBD2

CDR3nt: TGTGCCATCAGCCTATATGACAGTATTTACAATGAGCAGTTCTTC
CDR3aa: CAISLYDSIYNEQFF
v_gene: TRBV10-3
j_gene: TRBJ2-1
abundance: -
d_gene: -

CDR3nt: TGTGCCAGCAGTTTACTGGGAACCAGGGATGTCTACGAGCAGTACTTC
CDR3aa: CASSLLGTRDVYEQYF
v_gene: TRBV27
j_gene: TRBJ2-7
abundance: -
d_gene: -

CDR3nt: TGTGCCAGCAGCTTGGGGACATACTCCTACAATGAGCAGTTCTTC
CDR3aa: CASSLGTYSYNEQFF
v_gene: TRBV7-3
j_gene: TRBJ2-1
abundance: -
d_gene: -

CDR3nt: TGCGCCAGCAGCCAAGATCAGAGGGAGGACACCGGGGAGCTGTTTTTT
CDR3aa: CASSQDQREDTGELFF
v_gene: TRBV4-1
j_gene: TRBJ2-2
abundance: -
d_gene: -

CDR3nt: TGTGCCAGCAGGGGGAGGGGAGACTATGGCTACACCTTC
CDR3aa: CASRGRGDYGYTF
v_gene: TRBV3-1/TRBV3-2
j_gene: TRBJ1-2
abundance: once
d_gene: -

CDR3nt: TGTGCCAGCAGCCCGGGGGGTCGTCAGGGCAACGAGCAGTACTTC
CDR3aa: CASSPGGRQGNEQYF
v_gene: TRBV11-3
j_gene: TRBJ2-7
abundance: -
d_gene: TRBD2

CDR3nt: TGTGCCACCAGTGAACGGACAGGGATAATATCCTACAATGAGCAGTTCTTC
CDR3aa: CATSERTGIISYNEQFF
v_gene: TRBV24-1
j_gene: TRBJ2-1
abundance: -
d_gene: TRBD1

CDR3nt: TGTGCCAGTAGTATAGGCCAGTTATACAATGAGCAGTTCTTC
CDR3aa: CASSIGQLYNEQFF
v_gene: TRBV19
j_gene: TRBJ2-1
abundance: -
d_gene: -

CDR3nt: TGTGCCAGCACCGTCGACAGTGGGAACACTGAAGCTTTCTTT
CDR3aa: CASTVDSGNTEAFF
v_gene: TRBV2
j_gene: TRBJ1-1
abundance: -
d_gene: -

CDR3nt: TGCGCCAGCAGTGGGGCCCTTGTAGGCGGGGAGCTGTTTTTT
CDR3aa: CASSGALVGGELFF
v_gene: TRBV10-1
j_gene: TRBJ2-2
abundance: -
d_gene: -

CDR3nt: TGTGCCAGCTCGCAACAGGGGAGGTACACCGGGGAGCTGTTTTTT
CDR3aa: CASSQQGRYTGELFF
v_gene: TRBV18
j_gene: TRBJ2-2
abundance: -
d_gene: -

CDR3nt: TGTGCCAGCAGTTTGGGACTAGCGGGAGGGCCCGGCTACGAGCAGTACTTC
CDR3aa: CASSLGLAGGPGYEQYF
v_gene: TRBV28
j_gene: TRBJ2-7
abundance: -
d_gene: TRBD2

CDR3nt: TGTGCCAGCAGGCGTTCCTATGGCTACACCTTC
CDR3aa: CASRRSYGYTF
v_gene: TRBV28
j_gene: TRBJ1-2
abundance: -
d_gene: -

CDR3nt: TGTGCCAGCAGCCAACGGACAGGGCGGACTGAAGCTTTCTTT
CDR3aa: CASSQRTGRTEAFF
v_gene: TRBV3-1/TRBV3-2
j_gene: TRBJ1-1
abundance: once
d_gene: TRBD1

CDR3nt: TGCGCCAGCAGTCCATCGAAAACAATGGCAACTAATGAAAAACTGTTTTTT
CDR3aa: CASSPSKTMATNEKLFF
v_gene: TRBV4-3
j_gene: TRBJ1-4
abundance: -
d_gene: -

CDR3nt: TGTGCCAGCTCACCGAAATACGACAGGGAACCCGGCTATGGCTACACCTTC
CDR3aa: CASSPKYDREPGYGYTF
v_gene: TRBV18
j_gene: TRBJ1-2
abundance: -
d_gene: TRBD1

CDR3nt: TGTGCCAGCAGAGTATCGGGTTATAATTCACCCCTCCACTTT
CDR3aa: CASRVSGYNSPLHF
v_gene: TRBV3-1/TRBV3-2
j_gene: TRBJ1-6
abundance: few
d_gene: -

CDR3nt: TGTGCCAGCAGTGCCAGGGGTTCAGATGGCTACACCTTC
CDR3aa: CASSARGSDGYTF
v_gene: TRBV2
j_gene: TRBJ1-2
abundance: few
d_gene: -

CDR3nt: TGTGCCAGCAGTTCCAGGGGGAATGAGCAGTTCTTC
CDR3aa: CASSSRGNEQFF
v_gene: TRBV12-3/TRBV12-4
j_gene: TRBJ2-1
abundance: -
d_gene: TRBD1

CDR3nt: TGTGCCAGCTCGCCACAGGTCCCCAGAGGTGAAAAACTGTTTTTT
CDR3aa: CASSPQVPRGEKLFF
v_gene: TRBV18
j_gene: TRBJ1-4
abundance: few
d_gene: -

CDR3nt: TGTGCCAGCAGCGGAGGACTAGCGGGGGGACCTACGGATGAGCAGTTCTTC
CDR3aa: CASSGGLAGGPTDEQFF
v_gene: TRBV7-8
j_gene: TRBJ2-1
abundance: -
d_gene: TRBD2

CDR3nt: TGTGCCACCCAAGGACTAGCGGGCTGGGGGTTCAAAGAGACCCAGTACTTC
CDR3aa: CATQGLAGWGFKETQYF
v_gene: TRBV28
j_gene: TRBJ2-5
abundance: few
d_gene: TRBD2

CDR3nt: TGCGCCAGCAGCTTGTTTCGGGGAGGCCTCGGGGAGACCCAGTACTTC
CDR3aa: CASSLFRGGLGETQYF
v_gene: TRBV5-1
j_gene: TRBJ2-5
abundance: -
d_gene: -

CDR3nt: TGTGCCAGCAGCCTTCATGCGGGGCGGGTGGCCGGGGAGCTGTTTTTT
CDR3aa: CASSLHAGRVAGELFF
v_gene: TRBV3-1/TRBV3-2
j_gene: TRBJ2-2
abundance: few
d_gene: -

CDR3nt: TGTGCCATCAGTGGAGAGACTAGCGGGAACTACGAGCAGTACTTC
CDR3aa: CAISGETSGNYEQYF
v_gene: TRBV10-3
j_gene: TRBJ2-7
abundance: -
d_gene: TRBD2

CDR3nt: TGTGCCAGCAGTCGCAATATACTACAGCCCCAGCATTTT
CDR3aa: CASSRNILQPQHF
v_gene: TRBV27
j_gene: TRBJ1-5
abundance: -
d_gene: -

CDR3nt: TGTGCCAGCAGGTTAGGGGGAGCCAAAAACATTCAGTACTTC
CDR3aa: CASRLGGAKNIQYF
v_gene: TRBV2
j_gene: TRBJ2-4
abundance: -
d_gene: -

CDR3nt: TGCGCCAGCAGCTTGGCCCCGACAGGAAACTATAACACCATATATTTT
CDR3aa: CASSLAPTGNYNTIYF
v_gene: TRBV5-1
j_gene: TRBJ1-3
abundance: few
d_gene: -

CDR3nt: TGTGCCAGTAGTATAGAAGGACAGGGGGCGTCGTACCCCCTCCACTTT
CDR3aa: CASSIEGQGASYPLHF
v_gene: TRBV19
j_gene: TRBJ1-6
abundance: -
d_gene: TRBD1

CDR3nt: TGTGCCAGCAGCAAAACTGGGCAGGGGTCCAATCAGCCCCAGCATTTT
CDR3aa: CASSKTGQGSNQPQHF
v_gene: TRBV21-1
j_gene: TRBJ1-5
abundance: -
d_gene: -

CDR3nt: TGTGCCTGGACCCTTGACAGGGGGGACTCCTACGAGCAGTACTTC
CDR3aa: CAWTLDRGDSYEQYF
v_gene: TRBV30
j_gene: TRBJ2-7
abundance: once
d_gene: TRBD1

CDR3nt: TGTGCCTGGAGTGACAGTTATAATTCACCCCTCCACTTT
CDR3aa: CAWSDSYNSPLHF
v_gene: TRBV30
j_gene: TRBJ1-6
abundance: -
d_gene: -

CDR3nt: TGTGCCAGCAGTTTACTAGCGGGGGGCGCGAACACCGGGGAGCTGTTTTTT
CDR3aa: CASSLLAGGANTGELFF
v_gene: TRBV27
j_gene: TRBJ2-2
abundance: -
d_gene: TRBD2

CDR3nt: TGTGCCAGCTCACCAAGACAGGGTGGCAGCTCCTACGAGCAGTACTTC
CDR3aa: CASSPRQGGSSYEQYF
v_gene: TRBV18
j_gene: TRBJ2-7
abundance: -
d_gene: TRBD1

CDR3nt: TGTGCCAGCTCACCCACGGGACAGAACTATGGCTACACCTTC
CDR3aa: CASSPTGQNYGYTF
v_gene: TRBV18
j_gene: TRBJ1-2
abundance: -
d_gene: TRBD1

CDR3nt: TGTGCCAGCGCGGGTCGCGAGCAGTACTTC
CDR3aa: CASAGREQYF
v_gene: TRBV2
j_gene: TRBJ2-7
abundance: -
d_gene: -

CDR3nt: TGTGCCTCCCACCGAGGGGGCCGGGAGCAGTTCTTC
CDR3aa: CASHRGGREQFF
v_gene: TRBV30
j_gene: TRBJ2-1
abundance: -
d_gene: TRBD1

CDR3nt: TGCAGTGCAGGGAGCTACAATGAGCAGTTCTTC
CDR3aa: CSAGSYNEQFF
v_gene: TRBV20-1
j_gene: TRBJ2-1
abundance: -
d_gene: -

CDR3nt: TGTGCCAGCAGCTTAGGACTTATCTACAATGAGCAGTTCTTC
CDR3aa: CASSLGLIYNEQFF
v_gene: TRBV11-3
j_gene: TRBJ2-1
abundance: once
d_gene: -

CDR3nt: TGCGCCAGCAGCCCCGCAGGGGACACTGAAGCTTTCTTT
CDR3aa: CASSPAGDTEAFF
v_gene: TRBV4-3
j_gene: TRBJ1-1
abundance: -
d_gene: -

CDR3nt: TGTGCCACTCAGACAGGTGGGCCTAACTATGGCTACACCTTC
CDR3aa: CATQTGGPNYGYTF
v_gene: TRBV19
j_gene: TRBJ1-2
abundance: -
d_gene: -

CDR3nt: TGTGCCAGCGGGACTTTAAACTACGAGCAGTACTTC
CDR3aa: CASGTLNYEQYF
v_gene: TRBV28
j_gene: TRBJ2-7
abundance: -
d_gene: -

CDR3nt: TGTGCCATATCGACTAGCGGGAGAAGCGGCACCGGGGAGCTGTTTTTT
CDR3aa: CAISTSGRSGTGELFF
v_gene: TRBV10-3
j_gene: TRBJ2-2
abundance: -
d_gene: TRBD2

CDR3nt: TGTGCCAGCAGATTCCAAGGGAGCACTGAAGCTTTCTTT
CDR3aa: CASRFQGSTEAFF
v_gene: TRBV11-2
j_gene: TRBJ1-1
abundance: -
d_gene: -

CDR3nt: TGCGCCAGCAGCTCATTTCGACAGGGAGGAAAACTGTTTTTT
CDR3aa: CASSSFRQGGKLFF
v_gene: TRBV5-1
j_gene: TRBJ1-4
abundance: -
d_gene: TRBD1

CDR3nt: TGTGCCAGTAGTATCCGGGCCTCGTTGCGGGGAGAGCAGTACTTC
CDR3aa: CASSIRASLRGEQYF
v_gene: TRBV19
j_gene: TRBJ2-7
abundance: -
d_gene: -

CDR3nt: TGCGCCAGCAGCTCGGGACTAGCGGGAGGAGGGGATGAGCAGTTCTTC
CDR3aa: CASSSGLAGGGDEQFF
v_gene: TRBV5-1
j_gene: TRBJ2-1
abundance: -
d_gene: TRBD2

CDR3nt: TGTGCCAGCACCGGACTAGCGGGAGAGTTAGAAAACATTCAGTACTTC
CDR3aa: CASTGLAGELENIQYF
v_gene: TRBV2
j_gene: TRBJ2-4
abundance: -
d_gene: TRBD2

CDR3nt: TGTGCCAGCAGCATCGGGACTAGCTTTACTGAGCAGTTCTTC
CDR3aa: CASSIGTSFTEQFF
v_gene: TRBV11-2
j_gene: TRBJ2-1
abundance: -
d_gene: TRBD2

CDR3nt: TGTGCCAGCAGCCCCCCGGGGGGTCGATACTACGAGCAGTACTTC
CDR3aa: CASSPPGGRYYEQYF
v_gene: TRBV6-2/TRBV6-3
j_gene: TRBJ2-7
abundance: -
d_gene: TRBD2

CDR3nt: TGTGCCTGGAGTGCCGAGTTTACAGGGTACGATTCACCCCTCCACTTT
CDR3aa: CAWSAEFTGYDSPLHF
v_gene: TRBV30
j_gene: TRBJ1-6
abundance: -
d_gene: -

CDR3nt: TGTGCCAGCAGTCCGACTAGGGAATTTTGGCCAGATACGCAGTATTTT
CDR3aa: CASSPTREFWPDTQYF
v_gene: TRBV27
j_gene: TRBJ2-3
abundance: -
d_gene: -

CDR3nt: TGTGCCAGCAGCATTACCGGGACTGAGAATGAAAAACTGTTTTTT
CDR3aa: CASSITGTENEKLFF
v_gene: TRBV5-4
j_gene: TRBJ1-4
abundance: -
d_gene: -

CDR3nt: TGTGCCAGCAGCCGAACGGAGGGGCTTGGCTACACCTTC
CDR3aa: CASSRTEGLGYTF
v_gene: TRBV7-8
j_gene: TRBJ1-2
abundance: -
d_gene: -

CDR3nt: TGCGCCAGCAGCCAGGGGACAGCTTCTAATTCACCCCTCCACTTT
CDR3aa: CASSQGTASNSPLHF
v_gene: TRBV4-1
j_gene: TRBJ1-6
abundance: few
d_gene: TRBD1